Each of the 4 T cell receptor beta chains below was sequenced from the same sample in a study of blood T cell repertoires in COVID-19. TCRdb's copy holds only in-frame clones and misses some; the assay was immunoSEQ multiplex PCR. The sample lists 150,000 to 200,000 clones; approximately 83% were seen once. Material: peripheral blood. The receptors shown here come from a human donor in a cohort sampled during active COVID-19.

The V call is TRBV6-6, the J call TRBJ2-7, with a possible D match to TRBD2 (6 bases). Looked up from germline, CDR1 is MNHNY and CDR2 is SVGAGI (reference sequence). V was clipped by 0 bases and J by 6 bases, with 12 bases between them. The CDR3 is 14 amino acids. DNA for the CDR3: TGTGCCAGCAGTTACTCGATGGAGGGAGGCGAGCAGTACTTC. Its translation is CASSYSMEGGEQYF.

V is TRBV18 and J is TRBJ2-7; TRBD2 agrees at 8 bases. The CDR3 is made up of 14 amino acids. In germline, CDR1 is KGHSH, CDR2 LQKENI. With V trimmed by 3 bases and J by 4 bases, 5 bases remained unmatched. CDR3 sequence (DNA): TGTGCCAGCTCACCCGGGGGGGCCGCATACGAGCAGTACTTC. Protein sequence: CASSPGGAAYEQYF.

The chain recombines TRBV20-1 with TRBJ1-2; D is undetermined. CDR3 length: 13 residues. Germline values: CDR1 DFQATT, CDR2 SNEGSKA (reference sequence). The germline V and J ends were trimmed by 3 bases and 3 bases, with 11 bases remaining between them. The CDR3 nucleotides are TGCAGTGCTAGTTTGCAGGTAGACTATGGCTACACCTTC. This sequence encodes CSASLQVDYGYTF.

The rearrangement uses TRBV29-1 and TRBJ2-7; 8 nucleotides agree with TRBD1. This CDR3 has 13 residues. With V trimmed by 2 bases and J by 3 bases, 3 bases remained unmatched. Per the germline V gene, CDR1 is SQVTM and CDR2 is ANQGSEA. The CDR3 DNA is TGCAGCGTTGAAAACAGGGGGGACTACGAGCAGTACTTC. This encodes CSVENRGDYEQYF.